The entry below describes one T cell receptor beta chain. This sample stems from a study of identical twins. A universal primer site arose from template switching, and cDNA bore unique molecular identifiers. Via MiXCR, TCRdb re-called the 5' RACE reads, giving one row per CDR3 protein. The sample holds about 220,000 distinct CDR3 sequences, around 6.9% seen once. This sample also belongs to another study, concerning yellow fever vaccine responses in identical twins.

This sequence was found in a woman between 18 and 29 years old in good health. The specimen sequenced was memory (CD45RO+) T cells sorted from blood.

CDR3 bases: TGTGCCAGCAGTAGGGGACTGCAGGATGGGGGGACCCAGTACTTC. Protein: CASSRGLQDGGTQYF. V gene TRBV6-1 combines with J gene TRBJ2-5; maybe TRBD2 (6 bases). This CDR3 is 15 amino acids long. V lost 5 bases to trimming and J lost 7 bases, with 20 bases between them. Germline V gene lookup returns CDR1 MNHNS and CDR2 SASEGT.